The 27 T cell receptor beta chains presented below share a single source sample, sequenced in a study of cytomegalovirus exposure and HLA in healthy donors. Use of 60 Vbeta and 13 Jbeta primers characterized the PCR. Using immunoSEQ multiplex PCR, the repertoire was profiled, and TCRdb retains in-frame clones only, with some absent. The table shows 150,000 to 180,000 clones, with about 85% occurring only once. Sample: PBMCs. The receptor source for this set is a woman aged 18-29 years in good health and CMV-seronegative.

This clone was counted a few times. The genes are TRBV29-1 and TRBJ2-3; D ambiguous. The CDR3 consists of 13 residues. Germline CDR1 SQVTM, CDR2 ANQGSEA. The V gene lost 1 base and the J gene lost 2 bases, with 7 bases spanning the gap. Here the CDR3 DNA reads TGCAGCGTTGAAGCAGGTTACACAGATACGCAGTATTTT. Its protein is CSVEAGYTDTQYF.

V gene TRBV2 combines with J gene TRBJ2-5; 7 bases align to TRBD1. CDR1 and CDR2 (germline): SNHLY, FYNNEI. The CDR3 consists of 14 residues. Trimming removed 4 bases from V and 1 base from J; junction bases left unmatched: 3. CDR3 nucleotides: TGTGCCAGCAGTGGGACAGGTGCCCAAGAGACCCAGTACTTC. Residues: CASSGTGAQETQYF.

The V gene is TRBV5-5, the J gene TRBJ2-1; 13 nucleotides agree with TRBD2. V was pared by 5 bases and J by 6 bases, with 11 bases of the junction left unmatched. The CDR3 contains 17 residues. Germline loops: CDR1 SGHKS, CDR2 YYEKEE (reference sequence). CDR3 coding DNA: TGTGCCAGCAGTCACCCGGCCGGGACTAGCGGGATCAATGAGCAGTTCTTC. Translation: CASSHPAGTSGINEQFF.

V and J are TRBV6-5 and TRBJ2-2; possibly TRBD1 for D (6 bases). Germline V gene lookup returns CDR1 MNHEY and CDR2 SVGAGI. The CDR3 has 14 amino acids. The V end lost 2 bases, the J end lost 5 bases, and 9 bases lay between the germline ends. CDR3 residues: CASSYGTGTGELFF. The DNA of the CDR3 is TGTGCCAGCAGTTACGGAACAGGGACCGGGGAGCTGTTTTTT.

The sample holds one count of this clone. The V gene is TRBV28, the J gene TRBJ2-7; 8 nucleotides agree with TRBD1. Germline assignment: CDR1 MDHEN and CDR2 SYDVKM. The CDR3 is 14 amino acids. Trimming cost V 6 bases and J 6 bases; bases outside gene matches: 10. CDR3 region: CASRAGQGVSEQYF. The DNA for the CDR3 is TGTGCCAGCAGGGCAGGACAGGGCGTAAGCGAGCAGTACTTC.

This clone showed up just a few times. This chain links TRBV11-2 with TRBJ2-7, with D possibly matching TRBD1 (6 bases). With 0 bases removed from V and 2 bases from J, the gap between germline ends came to 14 bases. Germline V lookup: CDR1 SGHAT, CDR2 FQNNGV. The CDR3 covers 16 residues. The CDR3 region has the DNA TGTGCCAGCAGCTTAGACGGTCAGGGGACCGCCTACGAGCAGTACTTC. Its translation is CASSLDGQGTAYEQYF.

The chain couples TRBV5-4 to TRBJ2-7; TRBD2 agrees at 11 bases. Germline loops: CDR1 SGHNT, CDR2 YYREEE (reference sequence). After removal of 4 bases from V and 2 bases from J, the junction contained 5 bases not matched to a gene. The CDR3 covers 15 residues. The CDR3 DNA sequence: TGTGCCAGCAGCCTAGGACTAGCGGGTGCCTACGAGCAGTACTTC. Amino acid sequence: CASSLGLAGAYEQYF.

Concerning this clone itself: The junction differs from germline at one of its ends, possibly a read error. The V gene is TRBV7-9, the J gene TRBJ1-2, with TRBD1 matching over 8 bases. Germline V gives CDR1 SEHNR, CDR2 FQNEAQ (reference sequence). This CDR3 has 15 amino acids. Written as DNA, the CDR3 is TGTTCCAGCAGCTTAGAGGCAGGGGGCGTTCAAGGCTACACCTTC. It translates to CSSSLEAGGVQGYTF.

As concerns this clone: At one of its ends the junction is not consistent with the germline gene, which may arise from a read error. This rearrangement joins TRBV7-9 to TRBJ2-1; TRBD1 agrees at 10 bases. This CDR3 contains 16 residues. From germline, CDR1 is SEHNR and CDR2 FQNEAQ (reference sequence). CDR3 DNA sequence: TGTTCCAGCAGCTCGGGGACAGGGGTTGCCTACAATGAGCAGTTCTTC. This codes for CSSSSGTGVAYNEQFF.

The chain carries TRBV7-2 and TRBJ2-2; unclear D gene. This CDR3 is built from 14 residues. Trimming stripped 1 base from V and 3 bases from J, with 6 bases between. Per germline, CDR1 SGHTA and CDR2 FQGNSA. DNA of the CDR3: TGTGCCAGCAGCTTAGGTCCCTACACCGGGGAGCTGTTTTTT. Protein: CASSLGPYTGELFF.

As for this clone: The sample carries other DNA sequences with the same CDR3. CDR3 amino acids: CASSYSGGNQPQHF. CDR3 nucleotides: TGTGCCAGCAGTTACTCCGGGGGCAATCAGCCCCAGCATTTT. The rearrangement links TRBV6-5 to TRBJ1-5; unclear D gene. This CDR3 has 14 amino acids. V lost 0 bases and J 2 bases, leaving 5 bases between the germline ends. Germline lookup yields CDR1 MNHEY and CDR2 SVGAGI.

This clone was seen once. The chain employs TRBV7-2 and TRBJ2-5; D is possibly TRBD2 (6 bases). V lost 5 bases to trimming and J lost 5 bases, with 12 bases between them. Germline V gene lookup returns CDR1 SGHTA and CDR2 FQGNSA. The CDR3 is 13 amino acids. The CDR3 nucleotides read TGTGCCAGCAGCCCGGACTATAAGGAGACCCAGTACTTC. Translating it yields CASSPDYKETQYF.

This chain uses TRBV19 with TRBJ1-5; 9 nucleotides match TRBD1. J lost 4 bases, V lost 9 bases, and 13 bases had no gene match. The CDR3 spans 16 residues. The germline V gene has CDR1 LNHDA and CDR2 SQIVND (reference sequence). The CDR3 DNA is TGTGCCAGCGCACGGGGGGGGACAGGGCTTAATCAGCCCCAGCATTTT. It yields the protein CASARGGTGLNQPQHF.

The genes are TRBV5-4 and TRBJ2-3; D not certain. CDR3 length equals 15 residues. The germline V gene encodes CDR1 SGHNT and CDR2 YYREEE (reference sequence). V shed 5 bases and J shed 0 bases, with 13 bases lying between them. CDR3 sequence reads: CASRRTLASTDTQYF. The CDR3 nucleotides read TGTGCCAGCAGGCGAACCTTAGCTAGCACAGATACGCAGTATTTT. Full variable domain (missing parts from reference TRBV5-4 and TRBJ2-3): ETGVTQSPTHLIKTRGQQVTLRCSSQSGHNTVSWYQQALGQGPQFIFQYYREEENGRGNFPPRFSGLQFPNYSSELNVNALELDDSALYLCASRRTLASTDTQYFGPGTRLTVL.

The chain has TRBV7-3 and TRBJ2-1; D gene unclear. The V and J ends lost 3 bases and 10 bases respectively, with 10 bases between them. CDR1 is SGHTA and CDR2 is FQGTGA in the germline V gene. The CDR3 length is 12 residues. This CDR3 reads CASSLTGWEQFF. DNA of the CDR3: TGTGCCAGCAGCTTGACTGGGTGGGAGCAGTTCTTC. Using reference TRBV7-3 and TRBJ2-1 for the parts outside the CDR3, the full variable domain is GAGVSQTPSNKVTEKGKYVELRCDPISGHTALYWYRQSLGQGPEFLIYFQGTGAADDSGLPNDRFFAVRPEGSVSTLKIQRTERGDSAVYLCASSLTGWEQFFGPGTRLTVL.

The chain employs TRBV25-1 and TRBJ1-2, with D uncertain. CDR1 and CDR2 (germline): MGHDK, SYGVNS. The CDR3 has 15 amino acids. Trimming pared 3 bases from V and 7 bases from J, leaving 18 bases between. CDR3 bases: TGTGCCAGCAGTGATCTTTTCCCCGGAGGCTCTGGCTACACCTTC. This encodes CASSDLFPGGSGYTF.

This sequence joins TRBV5-1 and TRBJ1-2, with a weak D call TRBD1 (6 bases). Trimming pared 4 bases from V and 1 base from J, leaving 23 bases between. Germline V CDR1 and CDR2: SGHRS, YFSETQ. The CDR3 spans 18 residues. The CDR3 region is CASSNTPGQLTFNYGYTF. The CDR3 DNA reads TGCGCCAGCAGCAACACACCGGGACAACTTACATTTAACTATGGCTACACCTTC. Drawing the rest from reference TRBV5-1 and TRBJ1-2, the complete variable domain is KAGVTQTPRYLIKTRGQQVTLSCSPISGHRSVSWYQQTPGQGLQFLFEYFSETQRNKGNFPGRFSGRQFSNSRSEMNVSTLELGDSALYLCASSNTPGQLTFNYGYTFGSGTRLTVV.

The CDR3 protein is CASSSEAGGPGEQYF. The CDR3 coding sequence is TGTGCCAGCAGTTCAGAAGCGGGAGGGCCTGGCGAGCAGTACTTC. The genes are TRBV7-2 and TRBJ2-7, with 10 positions matching TRBD2. Germline CDR1 is SGHTA and CDR2 is FQGNSA. V lost 6 bases and J lost 6; bases outside the gene matches: 11. The CDR3 spans 15 residues.

The rearrangement uses TRBV27 and TRBJ1-2, with D possibly matching TRBD1 (6 bases). Germline V lookup: CDR1 MNHEY, CDR2 SMNVEV (reference sequence). With 7 bases removed from V and 3 bases from J, the gap between germline ends came to 24 bases. The CDR3 consists of 17 residues. The CDR3 sequence is CASTRHLGEGGHYGYTF. The CDR3 region has the DNA TGTGCCAGCACTCGACATTTAGGGGAGGGGGGCCACTATGGCTACACCTTC.

The rearrangement links TRBV9 to TRBJ1-2, with D possibly TRBD1 on 6 matching bases. The germline CDR1 and CDR2 sequences are SGDLS and YYNGEE. The CDR3 totals 18 residues. V was clipped by 3 bases and J by 8 bases, with 29 bases between them. CDR3 nucleotides: TGTGCCAGCAGCGGCGTTGAAGGGGGACCTTATGGGGATCGCGGCTACACCTTC. Protein: CASSGVEGGPYGDRGYTF.

The chain uses TRBV28 and TRBJ1-2, with D hard to call. The CDR3 is 15 residues long. Germline values: CDR1 MDHEN, CDR2 SYDVKM. Trimming took 6 bases from V and 7 from J, leaving 21 bases between them. CDR3 DNA: TGTGCCAGCAGGCACCCCCTGGGCTCCCAACGTGGCTACACCTTC. Encoded protein: CASRHPLGSQRGYTF.

V usage is TRBV7-8 and J usage is TRBJ1-5, with D possibly matching TRBD1 (5 bases). Germline V gives CDR1 SGHVS, CDR2 FQNEAQ. This CDR3 is 16 amino acids long. With 2 bases removed from V and 0 bases from J, the gap between germline ends came to 11 bases. CDR3 DNA sequence: TGTGCCAGCAGCTTACCCAGGGTCCTTAGCAATCAGCCCCAGCATTTT. Protein product: CASSLPRVLSNQPQHF. The entire variable domain, with the rest obtained from reference TRBV7-8 and TRBJ1-5, is as follows: GAGVSQSPRYKVAKRGQDVALRCDPISGHVSLFWYQQALGQGPEFLTYFQNEAQLDKSGLPSDRFFAERPEGSVSTLKIQRTQQEDSAVYLCASSLPRVLSNQPQHFGDGTRLSIL.

This CDR3 is CAWSVGRQSTDTQYF. The CDR3 coding sequence is TGTGCCTGGAGTGTAGGCAGACAAAGCACAGATACGCAGTATTTT. The V gene is TRBV30, the J gene TRBJ2-3; the D is unclear. Germline-derived CDR1 and CDR2 are GTSNPN and SVGIG (reference sequence). This CDR3 has 15 residues. V was shortened by 0 bases and J by 0 bases, with 10 bases between the two germline ends.

The chain links TRBV11-2 to TRBJ2-7; 10 bases fit TRBD2. The CDR3 loop spans 16 amino acids. Trimming removed 5 bases from V and 6 bases from J; junction bases left unmatched: 13. The V gene's germline CDR1 is SGHAT and CDR2 FQNNGV. CDR3 sequence (DNA): TGTGCCAGCAGCAAACCCGGTCTAGCGGGAGTTCGCGAGCAGTACTTC. Residues: CASSKPGLAGVREQYF.

This chain joins TRBV2 and TRBJ1-5; possible D gene TRBD1, 5 bases. The CDR3 consists of 15 residues. V gave up 4 bases and J gave up 2 bases, with 12 bases separating them. Germline CDR1 SNHLY, CDR2 FYNNEI. CDR3 protein: CASSVGGGGNQPQHF. For the CDR3, the DNA is TGTGCCAGCAGTGTGGGGGGAGGAGGCAATCAGCCCCAGCATTTT.

The gene calls are TRBV25-1 and TRBJ1-5; D is perhaps TRBD1 (6 bases). Germline values: CDR1 MGHDK, CDR2 SYGVNS. V gave up 6 bases and J gave up 3 bases, with 9 bases separating them. The CDR3 covers 13 residues. CDR3 DNA sequence: TGTGCCAGCAGCAGGGGAGTCAATCAGCCCCAGCATTTT. This gives the protein CASSRGVNQPQHF.

The V gene is TRBV6-5, the J gene TRBJ1-5; no clear D. Germline values: CDR1 MNHEY, CDR2 SVGAGI. The CDR3 sequence is 15 residues long. V shed 4 bases and J shed 0 bases, with 10 bases lying between them. The CDR3 DNA reads as TGTGCCAGCAGTTTGACTACAAATAGCAATCAGCCCCAGCATTTT. Its protein is CASSLTTNSNQPQHF.